The 3 T cell receptor beta chains reported below all come from one sample, sequenced in a study of beta chain features in type 1 diabetes. Antigen specificity for these receptors is unknown. Expressed TCRB transcripts got sequenced, as all isolated RNA was reverse transcribed. The data were produced by immunoSEQ multiplex PCR, yet TCRdb's version contains in-frame clones alone and is incomplete. The sample carries 300,000 to 350,000 clones, 13% recorded once. General study findings and limits: Moderately but significantly shorter TCRB CDR3s were found in Type 1 diabetes patients in all four CD4+ subsets.

The sample consisted of naive CD4+ T cells from blood. All receptors derive from a woman aged 18-30 years with type 1 diabetes.

The CDR3 is CASSYSGQVQETQYF. The CDR3 DNA is TGTGCCAGCAGTTACTCGGGACAGGTTCAAGAGACCCAGTACTTC. The chain employs TRBV6-6 and TRBJ2-5, with 8 bases matching TRBD1. The CDR3 sequence is 15 residues long. Germline CDR1 and CDR2: MNHNY and SVGAGI (reference sequence). The trim removed 0 bases at V and 2 bases at J, leaving 2 bases unmatched.

The J gene is TRBJ2-7, the V gene TRBV7-2, with 9 bases fitting TRBD2. Germline lookup yields CDR1 SGHTA and CDR2 FQGNSA. The CDR3 is 17 residues long. The ends lost 4 bases at V and 8 bases at J; junction bases unmatched: 18. CDR3 in amino acids: CASSSTLAGLGIAQQYF. In DNA form, the CDR3 reads TGTGCCAGCAGCTCCACCCTAGCGGGACTCGGAATCGCTCAGCAGTACTTC.

There are a few counts of this clone. The rearrangement links TRBV4-2 to TRBJ2-7; 8 nucleotides agree with TRBD1. Germline CDR1 and CDR2: LGHNA and YNFKEQ. V was clipped by 1 base and J by 4 bases; unmatched bases: 9. This CDR3 is 16 amino acids long. The chain's CDR3 is CASSQVSGTGVYEQYF. CDR3 DNA sequence: TGTGCCAGCAGCCAAGTCTCCGGGACAGGTGTTTACGAGCAGTACTTC.